One T cell receptor beta chain is described in this entry. This sample is drawn from a study of blood T cell repertoires in COVID-19. Original data processing: Reference gene primer amplification yielded estimated nucleated cell counts. TCRdb's copy holds only in-frame clones and misses some; the assay was immunoSEQ multiplex PCR. That table furnishes V, J and clone size, whereas the DNA furnished D and trimming. The profile covers approximately 280,000 clones, with roughly 80% appearing a single time and over 4% taken by the ten largest. The CDR3 runs 17 residues. CDR1 is MNHNS, CDR2 SASEGT, per germline. Trimming at V came to 0 bases and at J to 5 bases, leaving 3 bases not matched to a gene. Those enrolled, adults aged roughly 18 to 95 years, came from about two dozen US areas. Assignments of participants to cohorts depended upon their own reported clinical history. Exposed study participants had met a COVID-19 case within 2 weeks before entry.

Material: PBMCs or T cells enriched from blood (not recorded which). This TCR derives from a man in his forties or fifties who had been exposed to COVID-19. The V and J genes are TRBV6-1 and TRBJ2-1, with 14 bases identical to TRBD2. CDR3 protein: CASSEALTSGRDNEQFF. CDR3 DNA: TGTGCCAGCAGTGAAGCGCTGACTAGCGGGAGGGACAATGAGCAGTTCTTC.